This is a list of T cell receptor beta chains from one sample in a study of OX40 agonist ivuxolimab in advanced cancers. Some clones are missing from TCRdb's copy, which holds only in-frame ones; the method was immunoSEQ multiplex PCR. The repertoire holds 65,000 to 90,000 clones, around 80% seen once, with 5% in the top ten. Material: CD4+ or CD8+ T cells sorted from blood, obtained in a trial of the OX40 agonist ivuxolimab. The receptors stem from an adult with an advanced solid tumor such as melanoma, head and neck, liver or kidney cancer. Each CDR3 is given with its conserved first and last residue. A D gene is named only where the DNA matches it firmly. Where a row states a size, it is once, few, many or the class of an expanded clone; other rows omit it.

TRBJ1-1	TRBD1	NA	TRBV18	CATQGAGTGTEAFF	TGTGCCACCCAGGGGGCAGGGACGGGCACTGAAGCTTTCTTT
TRBJ2-5	NA	NA	TRBV29-1	CSVISWETQYF	TGCAGCGTTATTTCCTGGGAGACCCAGTACTTC
TRBJ2-3	TRBD1	few	TRBV2	CASRQGADTQYF	TGTGCCAGCCGACAGGGGGCCGATACGCAGTATTTT
TRBJ2-5	TRBD2	NA	TRBV28	CASSLPSSGRTVVLEETQYF	TGTGCCAGCAGTTTACCCAGTAGCGGGAGGACGGTTGTTTTGGAAGAGACCCAGTACTTC
TRBJ2-5	TRBD2	NA	TRBV7-2	CASSPRRGQETQYF	TGTGCCAGCAGCCCACGGCGGGGGCAAGAGACCCAGTACTTC
TRBJ1-1	NA	once	TRBV15	CATSRGRQNTEAFF	TGTGCCACCAGCAGAGGCAGGCAGAACACTGAAGCTTTCTTT
TRBJ2-2	TRBD1	NA	TRBV19	CASSSQQGSGELFF	TGTGCCAGTAGTAGCCAACAGGGGTCCGGGGAGCTGTTTTTT
TRBJ1-1	NA	NA	TRBV27	CASSYRVGTEAFF	TGTGCCAGCAGTTACAGGGTTGGCACTGAAGCTTTCTTT
TRBJ1-1	TRBD1	NA	TRBV10-3	CAISVDRGNTEAFF	TGTGCCATCAGTGTAGACAGGGGGAACACTGAAGCTTTCTTT
TRBJ2-7	NA	NA	TRBV18	CASSPGDSYEQYF	TGTGCCAGCTCACCAGGGGATTCGTACGAGCAGTACTTC
TRBJ2-1	TRBD2	NA	TRBV7-2	CASSPLSAGEGNNEQFF	TGTGCCAGCAGCCCGTTATCAGCGGGGGAGGGGAACAATGAGCAGTTCTTC
TRBJ2-5	NA	few	TRBV6-5	CASSYSRGAQTQYF	TGTGCCAGCAGTTACTCGAGAGGGGCACAGACCCAGTACTTC
TRBJ1-4	TRBD1	NA	TRBV28	CASSEFAGQGGEKLFF	TGTGCCAGCAGTGAATTTGCGGGACAGGGTGGTGAAAAACTGTTTTTT
TRBJ2-5	TRBD2	NA	TRBV29-1	CSARGGWETQYF	TGCAGCGCCCGGGGGGGGTGGGAGACCCAGTACTTC
TRBJ1-2	NA	NA	TRBV5-4	CASSLVNGHYGYTF	TGTGCCAGCAGCTTGGTAAACGGTCACTATGGCTACACCTTC
TRBJ1-3	NA	NA	TRBV6-1	CASSEMGLRGNTIYF	TGTGCCAGCAGTGAAATGGGGTTGAGAGGAAACACCATATATTTT
TRBJ2-3	NA	NA	TRBV5-4	CASSFLGTSLVADTQYF	TGTGCCAGCAGCTTTCTCGGGACTTCTTTAGTGGCAGATACGCAGTATTTT
TRBJ1-2	TRBD1	few	TRBV6-1	CASSSGGVGGYTF	TGTGCCAGCAGTTCAGGGGGGGTAGGCGGCTACACCTTC
TRBJ1-1	NA	NA	TRBV6-6	CASSYKGSNTEAFF	TGTGCCAGCAGTTACAAGGGATCAAACACTGAAGCTTTCTTT
TRBJ2-5	NA	NA	TRBV7-8	CASRGGGDQETQYF	TGTGCCAGCAGAGGGGGAGGGGACCAAGAGACCCAGTACTTC
TRBJ1-5	TRBD1	NA	TRBV2	CASSKDRDRLNQPQHF	TGTGCCAGCAGCAAAGACCGGGACAGGTTGAATCAGCCCCAGCATTTT
TRBJ1-2	TRBD1	NA	TRBV19	CASSISGGQTSNYGYTF	TGTGCCAGTAGTATCTCAGGGGGTCAAACCTCTAACTATGGCTACACCTTC
TRBJ1-2	NA	NA	TRBV7-2	CASSLVGAVYGYTF	TGTGCCAGCAGCTTAGTAGGGGCTGTGTATGGCTACACCTTC
TRBJ2-5	NA	NA	TRBV10-3	CAISKQEGHKTQYF	TGTGCCATCAGTAAACAGGAAGGTCATAAGACCCAGTACTTC
TRBJ2-7	NA	NA	TRBV6-5	CASQLLGRGAEQYF	TGTGCCAGCCAGTTACTAGGCAGGGGGGCCGAGCAGTACTTC
TRBJ1-5	NA	few	TRBV7-6	CASSFGSNQPQHF	TGTGCCAGCAGCTTTGGAAGCAATCAGCCCCAGCATTTT
TRBJ2-7	TRBD2	NA	TRBV5-4	CASSQGLAGVEQYF	TGTGCCAGCAGCCAGGGACTAGCGGGAGTCGAGCAGTACTTC
TRBJ2-7	TRBD1	NA	TRBV4-1	CASSRGQGGTYEQYF	TGCGCCAGCAGCCGCGGACAGGGGGGAACCTACGAGCAGTACTTC
TRBJ2-5	NA	NA	TRBV6-5	CASRYRGGLETQYF	TGTGCCTCCCGTTACAGGGGAGGGTTGGAGACCCAGTACTTC
TRBJ2-4	TRBD2	NA	TRBV6-4	CASSDSGGLAGGAKNIQYF	TGTGCCAGCAGTGACTCGGGGGGACTAGCGGGAGGGGCCAAAAACATTCAGTACTTC
TRBJ2-6	NA	NA	TRBV2	CASKPGRPFSGANVLTF	TGTGCCAGCAAACCGGGACGTCCTTTCTCTGGGGCCAACGTCCTGACTTTC
TRBJ2-7	NA	NA	TRBV20-1	CSASTGPMQYF	TGCAGTGCTAGTACGGGGCCGATGCAGTACTTC
TRBJ2-1	NA	once	TRBV9	CASSPRGNRDRLEQFF	TGTGCCAGCAGCCCCAGAGGGAACAGGGATCGGCTTGAGCAGTTCTTC
TRBJ1-2	NA	NA	TRBV6-5	CASRPRGGGGYTF	TGTGCCAGCAGACCCCGGGGGGGCGGTGGCTACACCTTC
TRBJ2-1	TRBD2	NA	TRBV4-2	CASSQITREGGNEQFF	TGTGCCAGCAGCCAAATTACGCGGGAGGGAGGCAATGAGCAGTTCTTC
TRBJ2-2	TRBD1	NA	TRBV5-1	CASSFTGDGELFF	TGCGCCAGCAGCTTCACAGGGGACGGGGAGCTGTTTTTT
TRBJ2-1	TRBD1	once	TRBV5-1	CASNVQGATQNEQFF	TGCGCCAGCAACGTACAGGGGGCTACTCAGAATGAGCAGTTCTTC
TRBJ1-1	TRBD1	NA	TRBV6-6	CASSHVRTGLNTEAFF	TGTGCCAGCAGCCACGTAAGGACAGGACTGAACACTGAAGCTTTCTTT
TRBJ1-1	NA	few	TRBV9	CASSVNIMNTEAFF	TGTGCCAGCAGCGTAAACATTATGAACACTGAAGCTTTCTTT
TRBJ1-4	TRBD1	NA	TRBV7-6	CASSLTGVEKLFF	TGTGCCAGCAGCTTAACAGGGGTTGAAAAACTGTTTTTT
TRBJ2-1	TRBD2	NA	TRBV28	CASSPTGGMGYSEQFF	TGTGCCAGCAGCCCGACGGGGGGAATGGGCTATAGTGAGCAGTTCTTC
TRBJ2-5	NA	NA	TRBV6-1	CASRLGGETQYF	TGTGCCAGCAGGCTCGGGGGCGAGACCCAGTACTTC